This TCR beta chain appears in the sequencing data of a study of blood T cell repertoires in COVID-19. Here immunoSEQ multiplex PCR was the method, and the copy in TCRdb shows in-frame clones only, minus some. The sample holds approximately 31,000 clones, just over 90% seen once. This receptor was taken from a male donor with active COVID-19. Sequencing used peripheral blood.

CDR3 coding DNA: TGTGCCAGCAGTGAATTCCGTTTCGGTCAGCCCCAGCATTTT. As protein: CASSEFRFGQPQHF. The chain has TRBV25-1 and TRBJ1-5; D is ambiguous. This CDR3 is 14 amino acids long. V gave up 1 base and J gave up 6 bases, with 10 bases separating them. Germline V CDR1 and CDR2: MGHDK, SYGVNS.